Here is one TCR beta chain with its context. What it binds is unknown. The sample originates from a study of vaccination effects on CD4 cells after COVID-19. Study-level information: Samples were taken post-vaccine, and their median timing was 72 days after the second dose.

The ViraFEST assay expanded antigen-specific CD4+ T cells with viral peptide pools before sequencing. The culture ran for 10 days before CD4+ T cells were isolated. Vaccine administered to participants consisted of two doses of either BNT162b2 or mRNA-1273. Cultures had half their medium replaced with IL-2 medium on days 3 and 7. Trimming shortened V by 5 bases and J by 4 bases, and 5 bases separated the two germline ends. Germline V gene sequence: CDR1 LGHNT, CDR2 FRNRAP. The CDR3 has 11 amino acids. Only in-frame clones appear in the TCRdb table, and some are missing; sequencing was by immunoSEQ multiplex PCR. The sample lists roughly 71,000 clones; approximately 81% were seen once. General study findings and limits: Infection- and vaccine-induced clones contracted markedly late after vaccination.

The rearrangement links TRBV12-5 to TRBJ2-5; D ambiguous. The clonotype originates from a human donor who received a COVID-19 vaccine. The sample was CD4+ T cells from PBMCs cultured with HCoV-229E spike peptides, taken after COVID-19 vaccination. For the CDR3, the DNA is TGTGCTAGTGGTCCCCGAGAGACCCAGTACTTC. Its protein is CASGPRETQYF.